The clone carrying this T cell receptor beta chain was picked up one time. At one boundary the junction diverges from the germline segment, which might be a read error. The data stem from a study of T cell repertoires in cytomegalovirus infection. This CDR3 contains 16 residues. Each CDR3 protein is one row after TCRdb ran MiXCR on the reads. Among 100,000 to 150,000 distinct CDR3 sequences listed, less than 9.5% were seen once. Sequencing used PBMCs. The origin of this receptor is a human donor in good health (CMV status not recorded). Some clones in this sample may be carry-over from other donors' samples. The chain has TRBV12-3 or TRBV12-4 and TRBJ1-5; the D is unclear. This chain's CDR3 is CASTRSNVVSNQPHHF. For the CDR3, the DNA is TGTGCCAGCACCCGGTCTAACGTGGTAAGCAATCAGCCCCACCATTTT.